This entry describes one T cell receptor (beta chain). Trimming took off 3 bases at V and 4 bases at J, with 12 bases between the two ends. The germline CDR1 and CDR2 sequences are SGHDT and YYEEEE. The CDR3 covers 14 residues. The method was immunoSEQ multiplex PCR; TCRdb's version includes in-frame clones alone and lacks a portion of them. There are more than 55,000 clones in the sample; 90% to 95% occur only once, and 1.5% to 2% lies in the top ten. This record belongs to a study of T cell changes during pregnancy in multiple sclerosis. Source: peripheral blood, taken in the first trimester of pregnancy. The TCR sequence derives from a female donor in good health, enrolled as a control in a pregnancy study. The chain links TRBV5-6 to TRBJ2-3, with D unclear. The CDR3 coding sequence is TGTGCCAGCAGCTCTTTTGAGGTCTCAGATACGCAGTATTTT. It specifies CASSSFEVSDTQYF.